Listed below are T cell receptor beta chains from one sample, sequenced in a study of blood T cell repertoires in COVID-19. Repertoires were generated with immunoSEQ multiplex PCR, while TCRdb's copy carries only in-frame clones and drops some. The sample has about 120,000 clones, roughly 88% seen once. Material: peripheral blood. The receptors stem from a man aged 35 to 55 with acute or convalescent COVID-19. Each CDR3 is given with its conserved first and last residue. The D gene is left open where the match is weak. Some rows have no size entry. The others give once, few or many, or a class for an expanded clone.

>TRBD1|once|TRBJ1-3|TRBV30
CAWSGGQGRSSIYF
TGTGCCTGGAGTGGCGGACAGGGGAGATCATCCATATATTTT
>TRBD1|.|TRBJ2-7|TRBV28
CASSGPRDSTSYEQYF
TGTGCCAGCAGTGGGCCCAGGGACAGCACTTCCTACGAGCAGTACTTC
>.|.|TRBJ1-6|TRBV7-2
CASSSAAGNYNSPLHF
TGTGCCAGCAGCTCAGCCGCCGGGAACTATAATTCACCCCTCCACTTT
>TRBD2|.|TRBJ2-1|TRBV11-3
CASSPGGRAPNEQFF
TGTGCCAGCAGCCCCGGCGGGAGGGCCCCCAATGAGCAGTTCTTC
>.|.|TRBJ1-1|TRBV5-4
CASSLGGLANTEAFF
TGTGCCAGCAGCTTGGGGGGGCTGGCTAACACTGAAGCTTTCTTT
>TRBD1|.|TRBJ1-1|TRBV15
CATSRTGGRTEAFF
TGTGCCACCAGCAGAACAGGGGGAAGGACTGAAGCTTTCTTT
>TRBD1|.|TRBJ1-3|TRBV2
CASNKIPGQGDTIYF
TGTGCCAGCAACAAGATTCCGGGACAGGGAGACACCATATATTTT
>.|few|TRBJ2-7|TRBV11-2
CASRSSGGTYEQYF
TGTGCCAGCAGGTCCTCGGGTGGTACCTACGAGCAGTACTTC
>TRBD1|.|TRBJ1-4|TRBV7-2
CASSLGGGWGEKLFF
TGTGCCAGCAGCTTAGGAGGGGGCTGGGGTGAAAAACTGTTTTTT
>.|.|TRBJ1-1|TRBV4-1
CAIRGFMNTEAFF
TGCGCCATCCGGGGGTTTATGAACACTGAAGCTTTCTTT
>TRBD1|.|TRBJ2-7|TRBV5-1
CASSLDRDRSVHEQYF
TGCGCCAGCAGCTTGGACCGGGACAGGAGCGTCCACGAGCAGTACTTC
>TRBD1|.|TRBJ1-5|TRBV5-1
CASSPGQGRNQPQHF
TGCGCCAGCAGCCCGGGACAGGGCCGCAATCAGCCCCAGCATTTT
>.|.|TRBJ1-2|TRBV4-3
CASSQDGGAGGYTF
TGCGCCAGCAGCCAAGATGGCGGGGCAGGGGGCTACACCTTC
>.|once|TRBJ1-4|TRBV9
CASSTPKPGDFGGKLFF
TGTGCCAGCAGCACTCCCAAACCGGGGGACTTTGGAGGGAAACTGTTTTTT
>TRBD1|.|TRBJ2-3|TRBV19
CASSMQGAFTDTQYF
TGTGCCAGTAGTATGCAGGGGGCCTTCACAGATACGCAGTATTTT
>.|.|TRBJ1-5|TRBV19
CASSLPTGNQPQHF
TGTGCCAGTAGTCTACCGACAGGCAATCAGCCCCAGCATTTT
>.|.|TRBJ2-1|TRBV5-1
CASSLEGGEQFF
TGCGCCAGCAGCCTCGAAGGGGGAGAGCAGTTCTTC
>TRBD1|.|TRBJ1-2|TRBV23-1
CASINYRGSNYGYTF
TGCGCCAGCATCAATTACAGGGGGTCTAACTATGGCTACACCTTC
>TRBD1|.|TRBJ1-2|TRBV25-1
CASSEIGQGDYGYTF
TGTGCCAGCAGTGAAATTGGACAGGGGGACTATGGCTACACCTTC
>TRBD2|.|TRBJ2-7|TRBV7-8
CASSSKAGNEQYF
TGTGCCAGCAGCTCTAAAGCGGGGAACGAGCAGTACTTC
>.|.|TRBJ1-2|TRBV12-3/TRBV12-4
CASSFRGNYGYTF
TGTGCCAGCAGTTTTCGGGGAAACTATGGCTACACCTTC
>TRBD1|.|TRBJ1-1|TRBV19
CASSKDRGTEAFF
TGTGCCAGTAGCAAGGACAGGGGAACTGAAGCTTTCTTT
>.|.|TRBJ2-2|TRBV6-5
CASSRTQGNTGELFF
TGTGCCAGCAGTCGAACACAGGGGAACACCGGGGAGCTGTTTTTT
>.|.|TRBJ2-5|TRBV5-1
CASSIFPNKETQYF
TGCGCCAGCAGCATCTTCCCAAACAAAGAGACCCAGTACTTC